These 14 T cell receptor beta chains share one sample of origin, sequenced in a study of T cells after yellow fever vaccination. In TCRdb, the 5' RACE reads were re-called with MiXCR into one record per CDR3 protein. The sample shows about 45,000 distinct CDR3 sequences, about 7% of them seen only once. The material sequenced was CD8+ T cells not binding an NS4B(214-222) dextramer, sorted from PBMCs, taken 45 days after the yellow fever booster vaccination. These receptors were obtained from a man under 40 who received the YFV17D yellow fever vaccine.

This clonotype has at least ten counts. The chain links TRBV9 to TRBJ2-1, with TRBD2 matching 9 bases. In germline, CDR1 is SGDLS, CDR2 YYNGEE. This CDR3 contains 20 residues. V shed 4 bases, J shed 4 bases, and the junction held 21 bases outside the gene matches. The CDR3 DNA follows: TGTGCCAGCAGCCCACGAAGTATTAGCGGGAGAACAAGTTCTTACAATGAGCAGTTCTTC. Translating gives CASSPRSISGRTSSYNEQFF.

This clonotype was observed at least ten times. This sequence joins TRBV27 and TRBJ1-6, with a weak D call TRBD1 (5 bases). Germline V CDR1 and CDR2: MNHEY, SMNVEV (reference sequence). This CDR3 has 17 residues. V was clipped by 0 bases and J by 4 bases, with 13 bases between them. The CDR3 loop is CASSLSEGLVYNSPLHF. The CDR3 nucleotides read TGTGCCAGCAGTTTATCAGAGGGGCTTGTGTATAATTCACCCCTCCACTTT.

This clonotype was seen repeatedly, ten times or more. The rearrangement joins TRBV11-1 to TRBJ2-3, with D unresolved. The CDR3 contains 16 residues. CDR1 and CDR2 (germline): SGHAT, FQDESV (reference sequence). Trimming removed 0 bases from V and 0 bases from J, with 10 bases in between. The CDR3 sequence: CASSLAGWPSTDTQYF. The CDR3 DNA is TGTGCCAGCAGCTTAGCAGGATGGCCTAGCACAGATACGCAGTATTTT. Together with reference TRBV11-1 and TRBJ2-3, the CDR3 gives the full variable domain: EAEVAQSPRYKITEKSQAVAFWCDPISGHATLYWYRQILGQGPELLVQFQDESVVDDSQLPKDRFSAERLKGVDSTLKIQPAELGDSAMYLCASSLAGWPSTDTQYFGPGTRLTVL.

This clonotype showed up many times. The rearrangement links TRBV27 to TRBJ1-2; D is possibly TRBD1 (6 bases). Germline-derived CDR1 and CDR2 are MNHEY and SMNVEV (reference sequence). This CDR3 is built from 13 residues. V lost 6 bases to trimming and J lost 3 bases, with 11 bases between them. This CDR3 reads CASSRGQHYGYTF. For the CDR3, the DNA is TGTGCCAGCAGCCGCGGACAGCACTATGGCTACACCTTC.

Ten or more counts support this clonotype. CDR3 residues: CASSLGFDEQYF. In DNA form, the CDR3 reads TGTGCCAGCAGCTTAGGGTTTGACGAGCAGTACTTC. The gene calls are TRBV7-2 and TRBJ2-7; D not resolved. Germline V CDR1 and CDR2: SGHTA, FQGNSA. The CDR3 totals 12 residues. V gave up 1 base and J gave up 5 bases, with 6 bases separating them.

This clonotype was observed at least ten times. This sequence joins TRBV11-2 and TRBJ2-7; 13 nucleotides align to TRBD2. V was clipped by 5 bases and J by 2 bases; unmatched bases: 9. CDR1 is SGHAT and CDR2 is FQNNGV in the germline V gene. The CDR3 is 17 residues long. Here the CDR3 DNA reads TGTGCCAGCAGCAAACTAGCGGGAGGGCCAGTCCCCTACGAGCAGTACTTC. Translation gives CASSKLAGGPVPYEQYF.

At least ten counts were recorded for this clonotype. The chain employs TRBV5-4 and TRBJ2-1; perhaps TRBD1 as D (5 bases). From germline, CDR1 is SGHNT and CDR2 YYREEE (reference sequence). V was trimmed by 4 bases and J by 7 bases, leaving 9 bases between them. The CDR3 loop spans 12 amino acids. The CDR3 sequence is CASSETVNEQFF. CDR3 nucleotide sequence: TGTGCCAGCAGCGAGACAGTGAATGAGCAGTTCTTC.

Ten or more counts support this clonotype. The chain is built from TRBV27 and TRBJ1-2; TRBD1 aligns across 8 bases. Trimming took 5 bases from V and 3 from J; bases not matched to a gene: 11. The CDR3 extends over 16 amino acids. Germline V CDR1 and CDR2: MNHEY, SMNVEV (reference sequence). The CDR3 protein is CASSLMGQETYYGYTF. CDR3 DNA: TGTGCCAGCAGTCTCATGGGACAGGAGACTTACTATGGCTACACCTTC.

This chain joins TRBV19 and TRBJ1-2; D not resolved. V was shortened by 5 bases and J by 4 bases, with 17 bases between the two germline ends. Per germline, CDR1 LNHDA and CDR2 SQIVND (reference sequence). The CDR3 runs 15 residues. The CDR3 nucleotides are TGTGCCAGTAGTCCCTCCGTGGGGAAGATCTATGGCTACACCTTC. Its protein product is CASSPSVGKIYGYTF.

This clonotype was seen many times. The V call is TRBV10-2, the J call TRBJ2-1; 12 nucleotides match TRBD2. Germline V lookup: CDR1 WSHSY, CDR2 SAAADI. V was clipped by 3 bases and J by 3 bases; unmatched bases: 3. This CDR3 has 16 residues. This chain's CDR3 is CASSDTTSGSYNEQFF. CDR3 DNA: TGCGCCAGCAGTGACACGACTAGCGGGAGCTACAATGAGCAGTTCTTC.

This chain uses TRBV30 with TRBJ2-1, with 8 bases fitting TRBD2. The CDR3 runs to 12 residues. Per germline, CDR1 GTSNPN and CDR2 SVGIG (reference sequence). J was trimmed by 12 bases and V by 3 bases; bases with no gene match: 7. CDR3 amino acids: CAWSHSGSMQFF. CDR3 in DNA: TGTGCCTGGAGCCACAGCGGGAGTATGCAGTTCTTC.

A note on this clonotype: This may be a read error: a much more frequent sequence differs by one nucleotide. V gene TRBV5-4 combines with J gene TRBJ2-2; D not resolved. Germline loops: CDR1 SGHNT, CDR2 YYREEE (reference sequence). Trimming cost V 4 bases and J 6 bases, with 10 bases left between them. The CDR3 covers 13 residues. The chain's CDR3 is CASSGWASGELFF. CDR3 coding DNA: TGTGCCAGCAGCGGGTGGGCTTCCGGGGAGCTGTTTTTT.

This clonotype was seen ten or more times. CDR3 sequence reads: CASSLGAVDSPLHF. The CDR3 nucleotides are TGTGCCAGCAGCTTAGGGGCAGTCGATTCACCCCTCCACTTT. The J gene is TRBJ1-6, the V gene TRBV7-9; no reliable D call. V lost 1 base and J 8 bases, leaving 9 bases between the germline ends. The CDR3 has 14 residues. CDR1 is SEHNR, CDR2 FQNEAQ, per germline (reference sequence).

This clonotype has ten or more counts. The V gene is TRBV4-3, the J gene TRBJ2-1; D uncertain. Germline lookup yields CDR1 LGHNA and CDR2 YSLEER. The CDR3 covers 13 residues. V lost 1 base and J 6 bases, leaving 7 bases between the germline ends. CDR3 in amino acids: CASSQGSGNEQFF. The CDR3 DNA reads TGCGCCAGCAGCCAAGGTTCAGGCAATGAGCAGTTCTTC.